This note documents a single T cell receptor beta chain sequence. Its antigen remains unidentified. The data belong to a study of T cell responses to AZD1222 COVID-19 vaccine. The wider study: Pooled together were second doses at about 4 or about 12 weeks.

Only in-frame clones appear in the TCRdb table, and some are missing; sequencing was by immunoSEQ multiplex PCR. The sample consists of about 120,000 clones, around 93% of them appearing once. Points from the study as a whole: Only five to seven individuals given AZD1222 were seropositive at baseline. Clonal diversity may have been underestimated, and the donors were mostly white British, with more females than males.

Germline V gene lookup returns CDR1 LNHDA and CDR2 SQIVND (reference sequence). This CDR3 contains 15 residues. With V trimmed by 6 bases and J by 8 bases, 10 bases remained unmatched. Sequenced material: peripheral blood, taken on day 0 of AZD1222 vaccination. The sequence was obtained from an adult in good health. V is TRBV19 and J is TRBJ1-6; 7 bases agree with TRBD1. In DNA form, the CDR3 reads TGTGCCAGTAGCGACAGGGTGGATGAACATTCACCCCTCCACTTT. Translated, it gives CASSDRVDEHSPLHF. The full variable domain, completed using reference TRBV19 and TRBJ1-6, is DGGITQSPKYLFRKEGQNVTLSCEQNLNHDAMYWYRQDPGQGLRLIYYSQIVNDFQKGDIAEGYSVSREKKESFPLTVTSAQKNPTAFYLCASSDRVDEHSPLHFGNGTRLTVT.